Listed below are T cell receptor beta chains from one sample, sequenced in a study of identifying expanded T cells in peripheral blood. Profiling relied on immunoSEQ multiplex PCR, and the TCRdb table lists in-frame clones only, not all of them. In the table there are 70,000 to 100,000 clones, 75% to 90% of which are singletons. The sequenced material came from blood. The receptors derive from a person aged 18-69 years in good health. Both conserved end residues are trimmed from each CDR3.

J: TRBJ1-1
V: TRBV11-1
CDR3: ASSSQGRLTEAF

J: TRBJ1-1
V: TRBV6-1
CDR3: ASIQTGRTEAF

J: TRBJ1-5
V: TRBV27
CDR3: ASSPGTGNQPQH

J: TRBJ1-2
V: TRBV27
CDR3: ASSLSGYGYT

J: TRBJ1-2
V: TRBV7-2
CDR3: ASSLSTGNYGYT

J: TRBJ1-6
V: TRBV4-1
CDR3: ASSQGVARDRRTPLH

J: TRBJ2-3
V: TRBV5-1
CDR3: ASSSVAGPTDTQY

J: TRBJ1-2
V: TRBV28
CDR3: ASSLGAGDGYT

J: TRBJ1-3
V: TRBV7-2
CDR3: ASSLAVRNGNTIY

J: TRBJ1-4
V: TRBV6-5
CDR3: ASSGSTAGEKLF

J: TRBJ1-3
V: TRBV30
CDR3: AWSAFLGGNTIY

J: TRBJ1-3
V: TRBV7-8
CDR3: ASSSYGADRNTIY

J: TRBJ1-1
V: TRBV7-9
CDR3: ASSSRTRWNTEAF

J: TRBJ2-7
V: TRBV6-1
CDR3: ASSARMSSYEQY

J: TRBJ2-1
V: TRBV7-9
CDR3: ASSSRGISYNEQF

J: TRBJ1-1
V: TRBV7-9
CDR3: ASSPPGGMNTEAF

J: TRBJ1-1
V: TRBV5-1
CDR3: ASSPRIGGRMNTEAF

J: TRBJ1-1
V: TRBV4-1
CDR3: ASSHRGTGKGTEAF

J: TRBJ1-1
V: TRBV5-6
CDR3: ASSLLEGWVEAF

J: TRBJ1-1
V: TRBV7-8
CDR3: ASKEVLPLLAERNTEAF

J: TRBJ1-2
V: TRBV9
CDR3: ASSVSDRAIFGYT

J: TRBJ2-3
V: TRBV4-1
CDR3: ASSDGEGADTQY